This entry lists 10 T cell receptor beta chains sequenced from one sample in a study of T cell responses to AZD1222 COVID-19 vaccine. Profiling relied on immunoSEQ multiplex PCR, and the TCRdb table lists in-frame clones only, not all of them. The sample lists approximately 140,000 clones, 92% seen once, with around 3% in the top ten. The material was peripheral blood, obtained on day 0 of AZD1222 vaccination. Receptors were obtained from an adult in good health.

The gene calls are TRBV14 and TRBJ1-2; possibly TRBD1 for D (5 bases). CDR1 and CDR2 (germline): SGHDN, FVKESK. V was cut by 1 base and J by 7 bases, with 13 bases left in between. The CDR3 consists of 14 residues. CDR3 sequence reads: CASSQGLGGGGYTF. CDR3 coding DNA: TGTGCCAGCAGCCAAGGATTAGGTGGGGGTGGCTACACCTTC. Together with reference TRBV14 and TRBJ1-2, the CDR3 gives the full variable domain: EAGVTQFPSHSVIEKGQTVTLRCDPISGHDNLYWYRRVMGKEIKFLLHFVKESKQDESGMPNNRFLAERTGGTYSTLKVQPAELEDSGVYFCASSQGLGGGGYTFGSGTRLTVV.

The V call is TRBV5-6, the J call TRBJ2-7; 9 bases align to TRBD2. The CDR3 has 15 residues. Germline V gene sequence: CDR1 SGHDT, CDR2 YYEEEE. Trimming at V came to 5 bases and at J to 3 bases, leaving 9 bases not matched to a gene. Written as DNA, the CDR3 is TGTGCCAGCAGTACCCCGGGACTAGCCAGCTACGAGCAGTACTTC. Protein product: CASSTPGLASYEQYF. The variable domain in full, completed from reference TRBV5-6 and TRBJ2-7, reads DAGVTQSPTHLIKTRGQQVTLRCSPKSGHDTVSWYQQALGQGPQFIFQYYEEEERQRGNFPDRFSGHQFPNYSSELNVNALLLGDSALYLCASSTPGLASYEQYFGPGTRLTVT.

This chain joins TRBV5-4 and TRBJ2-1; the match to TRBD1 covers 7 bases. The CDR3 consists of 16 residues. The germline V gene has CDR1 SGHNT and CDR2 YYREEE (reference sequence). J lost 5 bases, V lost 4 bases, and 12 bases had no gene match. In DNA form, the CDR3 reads TGTGCCAGCAGCCGACCGACAGGGACCTTCAACAATGAGCAGTTCTTC. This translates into CASSRPTGTFNNEQFF.

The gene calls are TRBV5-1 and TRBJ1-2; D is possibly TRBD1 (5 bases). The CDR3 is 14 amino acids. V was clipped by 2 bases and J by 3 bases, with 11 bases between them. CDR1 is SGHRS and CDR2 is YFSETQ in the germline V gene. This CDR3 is CASSFRLGDYGYTF. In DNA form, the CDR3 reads TGCGCCAGCAGCTTCAGGCTAGGGGACTATGGCTACACCTTC. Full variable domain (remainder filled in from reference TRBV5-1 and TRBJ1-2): KAGVTQTPRYLIKTRGQQVTLSCSPISGHRSVSWYQQTPGQGLQFLFEYFSETQRNKGNFPGRFSGRQFSNSRSEMNVSTLELGDSALYLCASSFRLGDYGYTFGSGTRLTVV.

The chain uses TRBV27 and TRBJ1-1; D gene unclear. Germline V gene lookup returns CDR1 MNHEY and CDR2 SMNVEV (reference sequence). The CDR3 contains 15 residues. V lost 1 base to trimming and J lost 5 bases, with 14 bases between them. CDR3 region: CASSLFGRMGTEAFF. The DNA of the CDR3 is TGTGCCAGCAGTTTATTCGGACGCATGGGAACTGAAGCTTTCTTT.

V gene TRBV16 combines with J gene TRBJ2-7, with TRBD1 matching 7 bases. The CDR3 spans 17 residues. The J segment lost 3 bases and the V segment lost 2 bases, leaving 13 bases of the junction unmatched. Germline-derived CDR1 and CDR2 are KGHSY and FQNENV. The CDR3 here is CASSQPRDSNLGYEQYF. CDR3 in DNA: TGTGCCAGCAGCCAACCCCGGGACAGCAATCTAGGCTACGAGCAGTACTTC.

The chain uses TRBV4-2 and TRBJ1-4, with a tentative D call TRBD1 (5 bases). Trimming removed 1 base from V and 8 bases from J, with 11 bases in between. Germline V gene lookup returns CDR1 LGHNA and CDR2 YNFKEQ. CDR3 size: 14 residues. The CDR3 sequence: CASSQAMDTEKLFF. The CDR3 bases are TGTGCCAGCAGCCAAGCAATGGACACCGAAAAACTGTTTTTT.

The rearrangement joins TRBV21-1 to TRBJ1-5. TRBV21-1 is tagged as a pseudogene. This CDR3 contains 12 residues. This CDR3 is CDYPPCNQPQHF. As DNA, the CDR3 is TGTGATTACCCACCATGCAATCAGCCCCAGCATTTT.

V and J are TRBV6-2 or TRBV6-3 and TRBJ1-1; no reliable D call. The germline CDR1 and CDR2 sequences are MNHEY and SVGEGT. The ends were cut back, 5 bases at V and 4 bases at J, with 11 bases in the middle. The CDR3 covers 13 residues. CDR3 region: CASSPHGATEAFF. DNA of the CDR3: TGTGCCAGCAGTCCACACGGAGCCACTGAAGCTTTCTTT.

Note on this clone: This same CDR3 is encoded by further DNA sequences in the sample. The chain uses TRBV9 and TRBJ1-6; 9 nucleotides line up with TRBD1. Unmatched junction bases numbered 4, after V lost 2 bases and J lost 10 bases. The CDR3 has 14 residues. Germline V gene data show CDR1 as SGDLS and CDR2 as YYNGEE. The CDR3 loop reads CASSVGTGSSPLHF. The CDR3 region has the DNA TGTGCCAGCAGCGTTGGGACAGGGTCCTCACCCCTCCACTTT.